These T cell receptor beta chains were read from a single sample in a study of chemoradiotherapy in HPV16-positive cancers. Sequenced by immunoSEQ multiplex PCR; TCRdb stores in-frame clones only, minus some. The profile shows 4,000 or so clones, around 80% of them singletons. The sequences come from tumor tissue, collected from a patient who underwent chemoradiotherapy. Every receptor here comes from a human donor with HPV-associated anogenital cancer. Both conserved end residues are part of each CDR3. Fields, in order: D gene, V gene, J gene, clone size, CDR3 DNA, CDR3 protein. A D gene is named only where the DNA matches it firmly. Clone size, where shown, is once, few, many, or a class for clones that have expanded.

>TRBD1|TRBV14|TRBJ2-7|NA
TGTGCCAGCAGCCAAGCGCGTTGGGGACAGGTAATATCCTACGAGCAGTACTTC
CASSQARWGQVISYEQYF
>NA|TRBV27|TRBJ2-7|NA
TGTGCCAGCCAATCCACCTACGAGCAGTACTTC
CASQSTYEQYF
>NA|TRBV7-3|TRBJ1-2|NA
TGTGCCAGCAGCTTAACGTCGGGGGACTCCGCGAATTTCTATGGCTACACCTTC
CASSLTSGDSANFYGYTF
>TRBD2|TRBV6-6|TRBJ2-1|NA
TGTGCCACACACCTAGCGGGGCGGAATGAGCAGTTCTTC
CATHLAGRNEQFF
>NA|TRBV4-2|TRBJ1-4|NA
TGTGCCAGCAGCCAGCCGGGACACGGGTATGAAAAACTGTTTTTT
CASSQPGHGYEKLFF
>NA|TRBV7-2|TRBJ2-1|NA
TGTGCCAGCAGCTTAGTGGGTCGCGTCTACAATGAGCAGTTCTTC
CASSLVGRVYNEQFF
>NA|TRBV7-3|TRBJ1-1|NA
TGTGCCAGCAGCCCCATTGGGGGGGCACCAACTGAAGCTTTCTTT
CASSPIGGAPTEAFF
>NA|TRBV28|TRBJ1-1|NA
TGTGCCAGCAGTTTAGCAGACACCAACACTGAAGCTTTCTTT
CASSLADTNTEAFF
>NA|TRBV6-1|TRBJ1-4|NA
TGTGCCAGCAGTTTAGACCCAACTAATGAAAAACTGTTTTTT
CASSLDPTNEKLFF
>NA|TRBV7-2|TRBJ1-1|few
TGTGCCAGCAGCTTTGACACTAACACTGAAGCTTTCTTT
CASSFDTNTEAFF
>TRBD2|TRBV10-2|TRBJ2-1|medium-sized
TGCGCCACCACCTGGGGGAGGGTGGTGGAGGAGCAGTTCTTC
CATTWGRVVEEQFF
>TRBD2|TRBV29-1|TRBJ2-7|NA
TGCAGCGTTGGAGGAGGGATAGCGGGTGGGGAGCAGTACTTC
CSVGGGIAGGEQYF
>TRBD2|TRBV5-4|TRBJ2-5|NA
TGTGCCAGCAGCTTGGGAGGGACTAGCGGCCCTTGGGCCCAGTACTTC
CASSLGGTSGPWAQYF
>NA|TRBV27|TRBJ2-5|NA
TGTGCCAGCAGTTCTTGGGGTGGCGAGACCCAGTACTTC
CASSSWGGETQYF
>TRBD1|TRBV2|TRBJ1-2|NA
TGTGCCAGCAGTGAAAAGACAGGGTCATATGGCTACACCTTC
CASSEKTGSYGYTF
>NA|TRBV27|TRBJ2-3|NA
TGTGCCAGCAGGGGGTGGCAGGGCGTCACAGATACGCAGTATTTT
CASRGWQGVTDTQYF
>NA|TRBV19|TRBJ2-4|few
TGTGCCAGTAGTATCCCCCCCGGGTTCGACAAAAACATTCAGTACTTC
CASSIPPGFDKNIQYF
>TRBD2|TRBV6-5|TRBJ2-7|NA
TGTGCCAGCAGTTACTCGTCCGGGACTAGCACCTACGAGCAGTACTTC
CASSYSSGTSTYEQYF
>NA|TRBV11-2|TRBJ2-3|NA
TGTGCCAGCAGCTCGCCCACGGTTAGCACAGATACGCAGTATTTT
CASSSPTVSTDTQYF
>NA|TRBV10-1|TRBJ2-1|NA
TGCGCCAGCAGTGACTTCACTCACGGTGAGCAGTTCTTC
CASSDFTHGEQFF
>NA|TRBV4-1|TRBJ1-2|NA
TGCGCCAGCAGCCCGAATCCTAGGGAAGACTATGGCTACACCTTC
CASSPNPREDYGYTF
>NA|TRBV28|TRBJ2-7|few
TGTGCCAGCAGTTCACTGACAGGCGAACCCTACGAGCAGTACTTC
CASSSLTGEPYEQYF
>NA|TRBV7-2|TRBJ2-1|NA
TGTGCCAGCAGTCGATTCACAGGAGGCTCTGGGAATGAGCAGTTCTTC
CASSRFTGGSGNEQFF
>NA|TRBV18|TRBJ1-1|NA
TGTGCCAGCTCACCACGCAAGGGCGACACTGAAGCTTTCTTT
CASSPRKGDTEAFF
>TRBD1|TRBV5-5|TRBJ2-5|NA
TGTGCCAGCAGCTTGGCGGACAGGGAATGGGAGACCCAGTACTTC
CASSLADREWETQYF
>NA|TRBV27|TRBJ1-1|NA
TGTGCCAGCAGTTTACGGACTGAAGCTTTCTTT
CASSLRTEAFF
>TRBD2|TRBV5-1|TRBJ2-5|NA
TGCGCCAGCAGGGGGACTAGCGCGCCACAAGAGACCCAGTACTTC
CASRGTSAPQETQYF
>NA|TRBV28|TRBJ1-4|few
TGTGCCAGCAGTGGGGCACAGGTATCTAATGAAAAACTGTTTTTT
CASSGAQVSNEKLFF
>TRBD1|TRBV5-1|TRBJ1-1|NA
TGCGCCAGCAGCTTCCAGGGGGCCACTGAAGCTTTCTTT
CASSFQGATEAFF
>NA|TRBV18|TRBJ1-6|NA
TGTGCCAGCTCACCCGAGATCCCGATTTCACCCCTCCACTTT
CASSPEIPISPLHF
>TRBD1|TRBV30|TRBJ2-1|NA
TGTGCCTGGAGTTCGGACAGGGGCTACAATGAGCAGTTCTTC
CAWSSDRGYNEQFF
>TRBD2|TRBV5-4|TRBJ2-5|NA
TGTGCCAGCAGCCCCGGACTAGCGGGGGGGCCGGAAGAGACCCAGTACTTC
CASSPGLAGGPEETQYF
>NA|TRBV18|TRBJ1-3|once
TGTGCCAGCTCCCCAGACAACTCTGGAAACACCATATATTTT
CASSPDNSGNTIYF
>TRBD2|TRBV2|TRBJ2-1|once
TGTGCCAGCAGGCAAGCCTCCGGGACTAAGGAGCAGTTCTTC
CASRQASGTKEQFF
>NA|TRBV28|TRBJ2-7|NA
TGTGCCAGCAGTTTACGCCCGGTCGGGAAAGCGTTCCACGAGCAGTACTTC
CASSLRPVGKAFHEQYF
>NA|TRBV5-4|TRBJ2-3|NA
TGTGCCAGCAGCTTACGCCAAACAGATACGCAGTATTTT
CASSLRQTDTQYF
>NA|TRBV23-1|TRBJ1-6|NA
TGCGCCAGCAGTCCCCTCCAAAATTCACCCCTCCACTTT
CASSPLQNSPLHF
>NA|TRBV29-1|TRBJ2-3|NA
TGCAGCGTTGAACCCCAGTTTGTAGATACGCAGTATTTT
CSVEPQFVDTQYF
>NA|TRBV6-5|TRBJ2-5|few
TGTGCCAGCAGTTACTCGAACGGAGGGGGTGAGACCCAGTACTTC
CASSYSNGGGETQYF
>NA|TRBV20-1|TRBJ1-5|NA
TGCAGTGCTAGAACGGCAGGGGCCCAGCATTTT
CSARTAGAQHF
>NA|TRBV9|TRBJ2-5|NA
TGTGCCAGCAGCGCCGGACTGGAAGAGACCCAGTACTTC
CASSAGLEETQYF
>NA|TRBV7-3|TRBJ2-1|NA
TGTGCCAGCAGTCCCGGGTCGTACAATGAGCAGTTCTTC
CASSPGSYNEQFF
>NA|TRBV19|TRBJ1-1|NA
TGTGCCAGTAGTATCTCAAACAGAGACACTGAAGCTTTCTTT
CASSISNRDTEAFF
>NA|TRBV4-1|TRBJ1-1|NA
TGCGCCAGCAGCCCCCCCCCGGGGCAGATGAACACTGAAGCTTTCTTT
CASSPPPGQMNTEAFF
>NA|TRBV21-1|TRBJ2-2|NA
TGTGCCAGCAGCAAAGGGGGACAGGGAGGAACCGGGGAGCTGTTTTTT
CASSKGGQGGTGELFF
>NA|TRBV6-1|TRBJ2-2|NA
TGTGCCAGCAGTGAAGTAGGCTCGGGCACCGGGGAGCTGTTTTTT
CASSEVGSGTGELFF
>NA|TRBV30|TRBJ1-2|NA
TGTGCCTGGAGTGTTCGAAGAGGGCGCGGCTACACCTTC
CAWSVRRGRGYTF
>TRBD2|TRBV28|TRBJ2-5|NA
TGTGCCAGCAGCCCCCTTGGGGGGGAAGGGACCCAGTACTTC
CASSPLGGEGTQYF
>NA|TRBV6-6|TRBJ1-6|NA
TGTGCCAGCACCTCCCATCCCGGAGGGGAAACACCCCTCCACTTT
CASTSHPGGETPLHF
>NA|TRBV2|TRBJ1-1|few
TGTGCCAGCAGTGAAGCGGGGAAGGCTGAAGCTTTCTTT
CASSEAGKAEAFF
>TRBD1|TRBV28|TRBJ2-5|few
TGTGCCAGCCGGGGACAGGGGTGGGAGACCCAGTACTTC
CASRGQGWETQYF
>NA|TRBV6-5|TRBJ2-5|few
TGTGCCAGCAGTTACTCAGCAGGGGCGGCGGAGACCCAGTACTTC
CASSYSAGAAETQYF
>NA|TRBV5-5|TRBJ1-1|NA
TGTGCCAGCAGCCCCGACCCGAACACTGAAGCTTTCTTT
CASSPDPNTEAFF
>NA|TRBV7-8|TRBJ1-5|NA
TGTGCCAGCAGCTTAGGCAGTCAGCCCCAGCATTTT
CASSLGSQPQHF
>NA|TRBV7-9|TRBJ2-3|NA
TGTGCCAGCAGCAAGGGGACAAGGCCTACGCAGTATTTT
CASSKGTRPTQYF
>TRBD1|TRBV2|TRBJ2-2|NA
TGTGCCAGCAGGGCCGGGACAGGGGACACCGGGGAGCTGTTTTTT
CASRAGTGDTGELFF
>TRBD1|TRBV29-1|TRBJ2-5|few
TGCAGCGTTGAAAGACAGGGTACGAAGACCCAGTACTTC
CSVERQGTKTQYF